The 15 T cell receptor beta chains below were found in one sample sequenced in a study of shared clonotypes between healthy human individuals. The naive CD8 fraction comprised CD45RO-negative cells positively selected for CCR7 and excluded terminally differentiated effector memory CD45RA+ cells. Assay: immunoSEQ multiplex PCR; the TCRdb copy retains only in-frame clones and omits some. The sample shows millions of clones, approximately 94% of them seen only once. The sample taken for sequencing was naive CD8+ T cells sorted from blood. The receptors were sampled from a man younger than 30 in good health.

This chain joins TRBV7-8 and TRBJ2-1; D is undetermined. Between the trimmed V and J ends, which lost 5 bases and 10 bases, there was a span of 12 bases. Germline V gene lookup returns CDR1 SGHVS and CDR2 FQNEAQ. The CDR3 runs 12 residues. Here the CDR3 DNA reads TGTGCCAGCAGCGGCTTTTCAAGGGAGCAGTTCTTC. This gives the protein CASSGFSREQFF.

The chain has TRBV7-9 and TRBJ2-2; TRBD2 aligns across 13 bases. Germline CDR1 is SEHNR and CDR2 is FQNEAQ (reference sequence). The CDR3 spans 15 residues. V was pared by 4 bases and J by 6 bases, with 2 bases of the junction left unmatched. The CDR3 region is CASSSGLAGAGELFF. CDR3 in DNA: TGTGCCAGCAGCTCCGGACTAGCGGGGGCCGGGGAGCTGTTTTTT.

This chain joins TRBV28 and TRBJ2-3; TRBD1 matches at 7 bases. The CDR3 loop spans 17 amino acids. In germline, CDR1 is MDHEN, CDR2 SYDVKM. J lost 5 bases, V lost 6 bases, and 17 bases had no gene match. The CDR3 DNA follows: TGTGCCAGCAGGCCCCGACTCACCGGGACAGCTGGAGATACGCAGTATTTT. Translation: CASRPRLTGTAGDTQYF.

The gene calls are TRBV6-5 and TRBJ1-6; the D gene is possibly TRBD1 (5 bases). The CDR3 has 15 amino acids. Germline V lookup: CDR1 MNHEY, CDR2 SVGAGI. V was cut by 2 bases and J by 7 bases, with 12 bases left in between. This CDR3 reads CASSYPRDGNSPLHF. Here the CDR3 DNA reads TGTGCCAGCAGTTACCCCCGGGACGGAAATTCACCCCTCCACTTT.

A single count supports this clone. This chain's CDR3 is CATSLTGVYEQYF. In DNA, the CDR3 is TGTGCCACCAGCTTAACTGGGGTCTACGAGCAGTACTTC. The rearrangement uses TRBV15 and TRBJ2-7; D gene unclear. The CDR3 sequence is 13 residues long. With 5 bases removed from V and 3 bases from J, the gap between germline ends came to 11 bases. The germline V gene has CDR1 LNHNV and CDR2 YYDKDF (reference sequence).

V usage is TRBV6-1 and J usage is TRBJ1-2; D unresolved. The CDR3 is 13 residues long. V gave up 7 bases and J gave up 2 bases, with 11 bases separating them. Germline assignment: CDR1 MNHNS and CDR2 SASEGT. The CDR3 nucleotides are TGTGCCAGCATAGGACGGCTGAACTATGGCTACACCTTC. Amino acid sequence: CASIGRLNYGYTF.

This clone was detected a few times. The chain has TRBV4-1 and TRBJ1-6; 7 nucleotides match TRBD1. V dropped 1 base and J dropped 13; count of bases not matched to a gene: 19. Germline V gene data show CDR1 as MGHRA and CDR2 as YSYEKL. This CDR3 has 18 amino acids. The CDR3 region is CASSQGPTGPVDSGPLHF. CDR3 bases: TGCGCCAGCAGCCAAGGCCCGACAGGGCCCGTAGACAGTGGGCCCCTCCACTTT.

The chain links TRBV4-1 to TRBJ2-1; the D gene is possibly TRBD2 (6 bases). The germline V gene has CDR1 MGHRA and CDR2 YSYEKL. Trimming removed 1 base at V and 9 bases at J, with 16 bases between. The CDR3 is made up of 15 amino acids. The CDR3 region has the DNA TGCGCCAGCAGCCAAGCAGCGGGTGGCATGGGTGAGCAGTTCTTC. Its translation: CASSQAAGGMGEQFF.

The chain uses TRBV10-3 and TRBJ1-1; D possibly corresponds to TRBD1 (6 bases). V shed 3 bases and J shed 0 bases, with 14 bases lying between them. The CDR3 totals 16 residues. Looked up from germline, CDR1 is ENHRY and CDR2 is SYGVKD. The CDR3 spells CAISDPTGSLNTEAFF. For the CDR3, the DNA is TGTGCCATCAGTGACCCGACAGGCTCTCTGAACACTGAAGCTTTCTTT.

The rearrangement joins TRBV27 to TRBJ2-7, with unresolved D. Germline V gives CDR1 MNHEY, CDR2 SMNVEV (reference sequence). Trimming cost V 4 bases and J 5 bases, with 3 bases left between them. This CDR3 contains 10 residues. CDR3 in amino acids: CASSWDEQYF. The CDR3 nucleotides are TGTGCCAGCAGTTGGGACGAGCAGTACTTC.

The chain recombines TRBV27 with TRBJ2-7, with a tentative D call TRBD1 (6 bases). The CDR3 runs to 14 residues. V lost 3 bases to trimming and J lost 4 bases, with 13 bases between them. The germline gives CDR1 MNHEY, CDR2 SMNVEV (reference sequence). The CDR3 coding sequence is TGTGCCAGCAGTTTCCAGGGACAATTTTACGAGCAGTACTTC. Translated, it gives CASSFQGQFYEQYF.

The chain joins TRBV11-2 to TRBJ2-5, with 7 positions matching TRBD2. This CDR3 is built from 16 residues. With 7 bases clipped from V and 4 bases from J, the junction kept 15 bases outside the gene matches. CDR1 is SGHAT and CDR2 is FQNNGV in the germline V gene. This CDR3 is CASTLSERGEGETQYF. CDR3 coding DNA: TGTGCCAGCACCCTCTCTGAGCGGGGCGAGGGAGAGACCCAGTACTTC.

The chain carries TRBV7-3 and TRBJ1-1, with TRBD1 as a possible D gene (6 bases). Germline loops: CDR1 SGHTA, CDR2 FQGTGA. V was pared by 4 bases and J by 8 bases, with 20 bases between. The CDR3 consists of 15 residues. The CDR3 sequence is CASSSGAGSQREAFF. CDR3 nucleotides: TGTGCCAGCAGCTCAGGGGCGGGCAGCCAAAGGGAAGCTTTCTTT.

The chain is built from TRBV6-4 and TRBJ2-5, with a tentative D call TRBD2 (5 bases). Germline V lookup: CDR1 MRHNA, CDR2 SNTAGT. Trimming cost V 2 bases and J 3 bases, with 7 bases left between them. CDR3 length: 13 amino acids. The CDR3 is CASSDTREETQYF. CDR3 nucleotide sequence: TGTGCCAGCAGTGACACGCGGGAAGAGACCCAGTACTTC.

This chain uses TRBV30 with TRBJ2-1, with 10 positions matching TRBD2. CDR3 length: 15 residues. V was clipped by 3 bases and J by 9 bases; unmatched bases: 11. The V gene's germline CDR1 is GTSNPN and CDR2 SVGIG (reference sequence). CDR3 coding DNA: TGTGCCTGGAGGGGAGGGCTAGCGGGAGTAGCTGAGCAGTTCTTC. This encodes CAWRGGLAGVAEQFF.